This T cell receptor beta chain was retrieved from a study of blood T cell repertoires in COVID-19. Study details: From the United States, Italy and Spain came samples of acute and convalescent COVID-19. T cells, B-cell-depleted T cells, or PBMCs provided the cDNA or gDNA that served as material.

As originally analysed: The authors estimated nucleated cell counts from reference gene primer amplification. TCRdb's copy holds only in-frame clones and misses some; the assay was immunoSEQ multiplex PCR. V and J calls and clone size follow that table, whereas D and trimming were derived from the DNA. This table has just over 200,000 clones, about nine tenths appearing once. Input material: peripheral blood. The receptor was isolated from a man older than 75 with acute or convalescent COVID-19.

The CDR3: CASSKGTDGSYEQYV. For the CDR3, the DNA is TGTGCCAGCAGCAAGGGGACAGATGGCTCCTACGAGCAGTACGTC. The V gene is TRBV6-4, the J gene TRBJ2-7; 7 positions match TRBD1. Per germline, CDR1 MRHNA and CDR2 SNTAGT. The CDR3 has 15 residues. The V and J ends lost 6 bases and 0 bases, in that order; junction bases with no gene match: 8.